The 2 T cell receptor beta chains given below trace back to one sample, sequenced in a study of OX40 agonist ivuxolimab in advanced cancers. TCRdb's copy holds only in-frame clones and misses some; the assay was immunoSEQ multiplex PCR. The sample holds around 78,000 clones, roughly 80% seen once. Sequencing used CD4+ or CD8+ T cells sorted from blood, obtained in a trial of the OX40 agonist ivuxolimab. These receptors originate from an adult with an advanced solid tumor such as melanoma, head and neck, liver or kidney cancer.

The chain has TRBV6-1 and TRBJ1-2, with 9 positions matching TRBD1. Germline V gene sequence: CDR1 MNHNS, CDR2 SASEGT. This CDR3 has 15 residues. After removal of 8 bases from V and 7 bases from J, the junction contained 14 bases not matched to a gene. The DNA for the CDR3 is TGTGCCAGCCCAAATCCGGGACAGGGACAAGGTGGCTACACCTTC. It yields the protein CASPNPGQGQGGYTF.

The rearrangement links TRBV7-2 to TRBJ1-2; TRBD1 agrees at 7 bases. From germline, CDR1 is SGHTA and CDR2 FQGNSA. The CDR3 spans 12 residues. V dropped 3 bases and J dropped 10; count of bases not matched to a gene: 5. The CDR3 DNA is TGTGCCAGCAGCTTCGACAGGGCGGACTACACCTTC. Protein: CASSFDRADYTF. Combining the CDR3 with reference TRBV7-2 and TRBJ1-2 gives the whole variable domain GAGVSQSPSNKVTEKGKDVELRCDPISGHTALYWYRQSLGQGLEFLIYFQGNSAPDKSGLPSDRFSAERTGGSVSTLTIQRTQQEDSAVYLCASSFDRADYTFGSGTRLTVV.